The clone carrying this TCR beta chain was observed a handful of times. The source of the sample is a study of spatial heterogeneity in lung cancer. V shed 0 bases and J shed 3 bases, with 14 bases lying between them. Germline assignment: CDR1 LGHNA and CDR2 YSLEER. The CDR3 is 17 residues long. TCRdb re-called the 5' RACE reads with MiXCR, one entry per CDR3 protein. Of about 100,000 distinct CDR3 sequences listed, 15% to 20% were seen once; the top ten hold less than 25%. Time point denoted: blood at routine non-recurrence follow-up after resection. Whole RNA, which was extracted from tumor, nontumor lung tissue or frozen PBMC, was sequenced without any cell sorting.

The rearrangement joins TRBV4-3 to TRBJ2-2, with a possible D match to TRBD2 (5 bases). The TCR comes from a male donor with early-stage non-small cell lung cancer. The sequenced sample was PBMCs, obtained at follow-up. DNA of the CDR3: TGCGCCAGCAGCCAAGAGGAGGTTGAAGTGGACACCGGGGAGCTGTTTTTT. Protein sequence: CASSQEEVEVDTGELFF.